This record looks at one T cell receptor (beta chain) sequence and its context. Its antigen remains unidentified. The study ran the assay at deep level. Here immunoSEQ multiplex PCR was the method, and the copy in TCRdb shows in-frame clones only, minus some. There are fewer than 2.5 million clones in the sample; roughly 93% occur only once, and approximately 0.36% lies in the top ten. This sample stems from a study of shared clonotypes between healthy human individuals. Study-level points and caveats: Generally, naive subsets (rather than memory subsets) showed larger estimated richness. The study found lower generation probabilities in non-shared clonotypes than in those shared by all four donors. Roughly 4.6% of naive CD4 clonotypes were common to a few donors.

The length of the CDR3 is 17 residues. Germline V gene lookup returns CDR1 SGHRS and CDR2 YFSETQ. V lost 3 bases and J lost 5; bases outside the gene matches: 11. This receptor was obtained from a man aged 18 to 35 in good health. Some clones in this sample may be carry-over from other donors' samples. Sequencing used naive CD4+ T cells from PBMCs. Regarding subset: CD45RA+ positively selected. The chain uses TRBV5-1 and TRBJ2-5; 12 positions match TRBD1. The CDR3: CASSSRDRGRDGETQYF. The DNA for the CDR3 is TGCGCCAGCAGCTCCCGGGACAGGGGGCGAGACGGGGAGACCCAGTACTTC.